Each of the 27 T cell receptor beta chains below was sequenced from the same sample in a study of blood T cell repertoires in COVID-19. Produced via immunoSEQ multiplex PCR; TCRdb's table is partial and in-frame only. The sample lists 90,000 to 110,000 clones; roughly 80% were seen once. Sequenced: peripheral blood. Receptors were obtained from an older woman with acute or convalescent COVID-19.

This sequence joins TRBV7-3 and TRBJ2-3, with unresolved D. Trimming removed 1 base from V and 6 bases from J, with 11 bases in between. The CDR3 has 14 amino acids. From germline, CDR1 is SGHTA and CDR2 FQGTGA. The CDR3 bases are TGTGCCAGCAGCTTAAGTGGCGCGGCTGATACGCAGTATTTT. Protein sequence: CASSLSGAADTQYF.

CDR3 nucleotides: TGTGCCAGCAGCTTAGAAGTTTCACTCCGCTACGAGCAGTACTTC. Translating gives CASSLEVSLRYEQYF. The chain combines TRBV7-8 with TRBJ2-7; D ambiguous. The CDR3 runs 15 residues. V gave up 1 base and J gave up 3 bases, with 13 bases separating them. CDR1 SGHVS and CDR2 FQNEAQ come from the germline V gene.

The rearrangement uses TRBV6-6 and TRBJ1-1; TRBD1 agrees at 9 bases. After removal of 5 bases from V and 5 bases from J, the junction contained 6 bases not matched to a gene. The CDR3 length is 14 residues. Germline V gene data show CDR1 as MNHNY and CDR2 as SVGAGI (reference sequence). The CDR3 region has the DNA TGTGCCAGCAGTCAACAGGGGGCTTGGACTGAAGCTTTCTTT. Protein: CASSQQGAWTEAFF.

The CDR3 protein is CASAGFGGTNQPQHF. CDR3 nucleotide sequence: TGTGCCAGCGCTGGATTCGGGGGGACCAATCAGCCCCAGCATTTT. The chain recombines TRBV28 with TRBJ1-5, with D tentatively TRBD1 (5 bases). Germline values: CDR1 MDHEN, CDR2 SYDVKM. This CDR3 region has 15 residues. The V end lost 8 bases, the J end lost 3 bases, and 17 bases lay between the germline ends.

This chain connects TRBV4-2 to TRBJ1-3; a possible D gene is TRBD1 (5 bases). From germline, CDR1 is LGHNA and CDR2 YNFKEQ. Trimming took off 1 base at V and 4 bases at J, with 8 bases between the two ends. CDR3 length: 14 amino acids. DNA of the CDR3: TGTGCCAGCAGCCAAGGGGGCTGGGGAAACACCATATATTTT. This codes for CASSQGGWGNTIYF.

This clone was counted once. V is TRBV19 and J is TRBJ2-7; 10 bases fit TRBD2. Germline V gene data show CDR1 as LNHDA and CDR2 as SQIVND (reference sequence). The junction had 7 bases not matched to a gene; V was cut back by 10 bases and J by 1 base. The CDR3 covers 14 residues. The DNA for the CDR3 is TGTGCCACCCGGCTAGCGGGAGAATCCTACGAGCAGTACTTC. This encodes CATRLAGESYEQYF.

The chain combines TRBV5-1 with TRBJ1-1, with no clear D. The germline gives CDR1 SGHRS, CDR2 YFSETQ. This CDR3 region has 12 residues. The V end was cut by 2 bases, the J end by 4 bases, with 6 bases between. The CDR3 reads CASSLPSTEAFF. Written as DNA, the CDR3 is TGCGCCAGCAGCTTACCGAGCACTGAAGCTTTCTTT.

In regard to this clone: At one end the junction does not follow the germline gene, possibly because of a read error. V is TRBV18 and J is TRBJ1-1; a weak D match, TRBD1 (5 bases). Germline CDR1 reads KGHSH; CDR2 reads LQKENI. There are 13 residues in the CDR3. CDR3 in amino acids: CASSRGGNSEAFF. DNA for the CDR3: TGTGCCAGCTCACGTGGGGGGAACAGTGAAGCTTTCTTT.

A word on this clone: At one boundary the junction diverges from the germline segment, which might be a read error. The chain links TRBV4-3 to TRBJ2-7, with 10 bases identical to TRBD2. In germline, CDR1 is LGHNA, CDR2 YSLEER. This CDR3 region has 12 residues. Here the CDR3 reads CASSQGTSGPTF. The DNA of the CDR3 is TGCGCCAGCAGCCAAGGGACTAGCGGACCAACCTTC.

This chain links TRBV28 with TRBJ1-5, with TRBD1 matching 7 bases. With V trimmed by 5 bases and J by 0 bases, 10 bases remained unmatched. Germline V gene sequence: CDR1 MDHEN, CDR2 SYDVKM. The CDR3 sequence is 17 residues long. In DNA, the CDR3 is TGTGCCAGCAGTGGGCCGGGACAGTATTATAGCAATCAGCCCCAGCATTTT. Translation: CASSGPGQYYSNQPQHF.

The chain joins TRBV28 to TRBJ1-5; D is perhaps TRBD1 (6 bases). CDR1 is MDHEN, CDR2 SYDVKM, per germline. This CDR3 comprises 14 residues. Trimming stripped 5 bases from V and 6 bases from J, with 14 bases between. CDR3 protein: CASSLGGESQPQHF. CDR3 nucleotide sequence: TGTGCCAGCAGTCTAGGGGGAGAAAGTCAGCCCCAGCATTTT.

The chain combines TRBV6-5 with TRBJ1-4; 10 nucleotides match TRBD1. The CDR3 runs 15 residues. Germline assignment: CDR1 MNHEY and CDR2 SVGAGI. V shed 5 bases and J 6 bases; nucleotides not matched to a gene: 6. The CDR3 coding sequence is TGTGCCAGCAGTAATCCCGGGACAGGGGATGAAAAACTGTTTTTT. This codes for CASSNPGTGDEKLFF.

The V call is TRBV7-8, the J call TRBJ2-5; tentatively, D is TRBD1 (6 bases). Trimming took off 1 base at V and 4 bases at J, with 7 bases between the two ends. The CDR3 length is 13 residues. Germline values: CDR1 SGHVS, CDR2 FQNEAQ. The CDR3 DNA reads as TGTGCCAGCAGCTTAGACAGGGCAGAGACCCAGTACTTC. It encodes CASSLDRAETQYF.

This chain links TRBV18 with TRBJ1-1; D is unresolved. From germline, CDR1 is KGHSH and CDR2 LQKENI. The CDR3 contains 12 residues. Deletions cut 5 bases from V and 3 bases from J, with 7 bases between. CDR3 coding DNA: TGTGCCAGCTCATATCGGGACACTGAAGCTTTCTTT. Its translation: CASSYRDTEAFF.

The V and J genes are TRBV5-1 and TRBJ2-1; the D gene is possibly TRBD2 (5 bases). The CDR3 consists of 13 residues. Germline-derived CDR1 and CDR2 are SGHRS and YFSETQ. V lost 4 bases and J 10 bases, leaving 15 bases between the germline ends. CDR3 in DNA: TGCGCCAGCAGCGGATTTAGCGCTGACGAGCAGTTCTTC. As protein: CASSGFSADEQFF.

This chain connects TRBV14 to TRBJ1-1; D uncertain. The germline CDR1 and CDR2 sequences are SGHDN and FVKESK. The CDR3 runs 13 residues. Trimming left V 2 bases short and J 7 bases short, with 11 bases between. CDR3 residues: CASSQQTLNEAFF. CDR3 DNA: TGTGCCAGCAGCCAACAAACATTAAATGAAGCTTTCTTT.

J is TRBJ2-3 and V is TRBV4-1; TRBD2 matches 8 bases. Germline-derived CDR1 and CDR2 are MGHRA and YSYEKL. There are 18 residues in the CDR3. V lost 3 bases to trimming and J lost 0 bases; unmatched junction nucleotides: 11. Here the CDR3 DNA reads TGCGCCAGCAGCCACGGGTCCCAGCGGGGGCCTAGCACAGATACGCAGTATTTT. Translated: CASSHGSQRGPSTDTQYF.

The CDR3: CASGPAGTNEQFF. The CDR3 DNA reads TGTGCCAGCGGCCCGGCAGGCACCAATGAGCAGTTCTTC. The V gene is TRBV12-3 or TRBV12-4, the J gene TRBJ2-1; no clear D. The V end was cut by 8 bases, the J end by 6 bases, with 14 bases between. The CDR3 contains 13 residues.

The V and J genes are TRBV28 and TRBJ1-4, with D tentatively TRBD1 (6 bases). Germline values: CDR1 MDHEN, CDR2 SYDVKM. V was trimmed by 10 bases and J by 5 bases, leaving 14 bases between them. CDR3 length: 13 residues. As DNA, the CDR3 is TGTGCCACGGGGGGCCAGAAAAATGAAAAACTGTTTTTT. Its translation: CATGGQKNEKLFF.

The V gene is TRBV7-3, the J gene TRBJ2-2; 10 nucleotides match TRBD1. V dropped 3 bases and J dropped 4; count of bases not matched to a gene: 11. The CDR3 is made up of 18 amino acids. Germline V gives CDR1 SGHTA, CDR2 FQGTGA. CDR3 sequence reads: CASSFESPWTGGTGELFF. In nucleotides, the CDR3 is TGTGCCAGCAGCTTTGAGTCCCCCTGGACAGGGGGCACCGGGGAGCTGTTTTTT.

About this clone itself: At one end, the junction sequence differs from germline, possibly due to a read error. CDR3 sequence: CASSQRELTSYSNSYNEQFF. For the CDR3, the DNA is TGTGCTAGCAGCCAAAGGGAATTAACTAGCTATTCGAACTCCTACAATGAGCAGTTCTTC. J is TRBJ2-1 and V is TRBV7-7; perhaps TRBD2 as D (6 bases). Germline V gene lookup returns CDR1 SSHAT and CDR2 FNYEAQ (reference sequence). This CDR3 is built from 20 residues.

V and J are TRBV7-9 and TRBJ1-3; tentatively, D is TRBD1 (5 bases). CDR3 length equals 13 residues. V was shortened by 5 bases and J by 4 bases, with 9 bases between the two germline ends. Germline CDR1 is SEHNR and CDR2 is FQNEAQ (reference sequence). CDR3 nucleotides: TGTGCCAGCAGCAAGGACATGGGAAACACCATATATTTT. Protein product: CASSKDMGNTIYF.

The chain is built from TRBV11-2 and TRBJ2-1, with TRBD2 matching over 12 bases. The ends lost 5 bases at V and 6 bases at J; junction bases unmatched: 5. Germline CDR1 reads SGHAT; CDR2 reads FQNNGV. The CDR3 is 15 residues long. The CDR3 nucleotides read TGTGCCAGCAGCGAGACTAGCGGGAGTGTCAATGAGCAGTTCTTC. This gives the protein CASSETSGSVNEQFF.

This clone was observed a single time. The chain joins TRBV15 to TRBJ1-1, with unresolved D. The V gene's germline CDR1 is LNHNV and CDR2 YYDKDF (reference sequence). Trimming took off 0 bases at V and 6 bases at J, with 11 bases between the two ends. The length of the CDR3 is 14 residues. The CDR3 loop is CATSRERVSAEAFF. The CDR3 DNA is TGTGCCACCAGCAGAGAACGAGTCTCCGCTGAAGCTTTCTTT.

The rearrangement links TRBV19 to TRBJ2-7; 7 bases agree with TRBD1. Germline-derived CDR1 and CDR2 are LNHDA and SQIVND (reference sequence). The CDR3 length is 13 residues. Trimming cost V 4 bases and J 0 bases; bases outside gene matches: 0. This CDR3 is CASSNRGSYEQYF. CDR3 DNA sequence: TGTGCCAGTAGTAACAGGGGCTCCTACGAGCAGTACTTC.

The J gene is TRBJ2-5, the V gene TRBV7-9; no clear D. CDR3 length: 16 amino acids. CDR1 is SEHNR and CDR2 is FQNEAQ in the germline V gene (reference sequence). Trimming took 4 bases from V and 1 from J, leaving 16 bases between them. As DNA, the CDR3 is TGTGCCAGCAGCTATCCGACGGAGTCGCTCCAAGAGACCCAGTACTTC. This codes for CASSYPTESLQETQYF.

V gene TRBV12-3 or TRBV12-4 combines with J gene TRBJ1-5; possible D gene TRBD1, 5 bases. The CDR3 extends over 13 amino acids. Trimming took off 11 bases at V and 1 base at J, with 12 bases between the two ends. In DNA form, the CDR3 reads TGTGCCTCGGGGGTCGGGAGCAATCAGCCCCAGCATTTT. Its protein is CASGVGSNQPQHF.